These T cell receptor beta chains were read from a single sample in a study of radiotherapy plus CTLA-4 blockade in lung cancer. Produced via immunoSEQ multiplex PCR; TCRdb's table is partial and in-frame only. Seen here are more than 50,000 clones, approximately 76% observed once, and the top ten hold roughly 3.1%. The sequencing used peripheral blood, collected from a patient treated with radiotherapy plus ipilimumab. These receptors all stem from a human donor with non-small cell lung cancer who had a complete response to radiotherapy plus ipilimumab. Each CDR3 is given with its conserved first and last residue. Each record gives: J gene, D gene, V gene, clone size, CDR3 DNA, CDR3 protein. D genes are given only for firm matches. Clone size is shown for a subset of rows, as once, few, many or a class of expanded clone.

TRBJ1-2	TRBD1	TRBV7-9	-	TGTGCCAGCAGCTCCAGGGGGTACGGCTACACCTTC	CASSSRGYGYTF
TRBJ1-2	-	TRBV11-2	-	TGTGCCAGCAGCCTACAGGTTTCCTATGGCTACACCTTC	CASSLQVSYGYTF
TRBJ2-5	TRBD1	TRBV7-6	-	TGTGCCAGCAGCCCACAGGGGCCGGAGACCCAGTACTTC	CASSPQGPETQYF
TRBJ1-6	TRBD1	TRBV6-6	few	TGTGCCAGCAGTTACTCACAAGGACAGGGTAATTCACCCCTCCACTTT	CASSYSQGQGNSPLHF
TRBJ1-6	-	TRBV6-1	few	TGTGCCAGCAGTGAAGGGTACAGGAATTCACCCCTCCACTTT	CASSEGYRNSPLHF
TRBJ1-1	-	TRBV9	-	TGTGCCAGCAGCGCCCTGCGGGACACTGAAGCTTTCTTT	CASSALRDTEAFF
TRBJ1-4	-	TRBV5-8	-	TGTGCCAGCAGCTTGTACCAGGGAGGGACTAATGAAAAACTGTTTTTT	CASSLYQGGTNEKLFF
TRBJ1-3	TRBD1	TRBV4-1	once	TGCGCCAGCAGCCAAGTGTTAAGAAGGACAGGGGGGTATGGAAACACCATATATTTT	CASSQVLRRTGGYGNTIYF
TRBJ1-4	TRBD1	TRBV11-2	-	TGTGCCAGCAGCTTGGGGACAGGGGCAAGTGAAAAACTGTTTTTT	CASSLGTGASEKLFF
TRBJ2-7	TRBD2	TRBV19	-	TGTGCCAGTAGTATAGGCGGGACTAGCGGGAGTAGGAGCGAGCAGTACTTC	CASSIGGTSGSRSEQYF
TRBJ1-6	TRBD1	TRBV5-1	-	TGCGCCAGCAGGAGGACAGGGGATAATTCACCCCTCCACTTT	CASRRTGDNSPLHF
TRBJ1-2	-	TRBV5-1	-	TGCGCCAGCAGCTTGGGTCAGCCCGGGGGGAACTATGGCTACACCTTC	CASSLGQPGGNYGYTF
TRBJ1-5	TRBD1	TRBV28	-	TGTGCCAGCAGAGCCCGGACAGGGGCAAATCAGCCCCAGCATTTT	CASRARTGANQPQHF
TRBJ1-5	-	TRBV27	-	TGTGCCAGCAGCCCCATGACAGGACTCAATCAGCCCCAGCATTTT	CASSPMTGLNQPQHF
TRBJ2-7	-	TRBV29-1	-	TGCAGCGGGGGGGACGGAGGCGTGTACGAGCAGTACTTC	CSGGDGGVYEQYF
TRBJ2-7	TRBD2	TRBV4-1	-	TGCGCCAGCAGCCCATATAGCGGGACTGCCTACGAGCAGTACTTC	CASSPYSGTAYEQYF
TRBJ2-1	TRBD2	TRBV9	-	TGTGCCAGCAGCGTGAGCGGGACCGCCTTGGGTGTGGGGCAGTTCTTC	CASSVSGTALGVGQFF
TRBJ1-3	TRBD1	TRBV19	-	TGTGCCAGTAGCTCGCCGGGACAGATGAACTCTGGAAACACCATATATTTT	CASSSPGQMNSGNTIYF
TRBJ2-5	-	TRBV28	-	TGTGCCAGCAGTTTATTAGGACAGAGAAGAGAGACCCAGTACTTC	CASSLLGQRRETQYF
TRBJ1-1	TRBD1	TRBV29-1	-	TGCAGCGTGACGACAGGGAAGAACACTGAAGCTTTCTTT	CSVTTGKNTEAFF
TRBJ1-5	-	TRBV7-2	-	TGTGCCAGCAGCTTAGGGACAGTTTTTCAGCCCCAGCATTTT	CASSLGTVFQPQHF
TRBJ2-7	-	TRBV21-1	-	TGTGCCAGCCTTAAGCCGGGCTACGAGCAGTACTTC	CASLKPGYEQYF
TRBJ2-1	-	TRBV2	-	TGTGCCAGCAGTGAAAGACTAGTTAGTGAGCAGTTCTTC	CASSERLVSEQFF
TRBJ2-1	TRBD2	TRBV7-8	-	TGTGCCAGCAGCTTAGAGCCTCTAGCGGCCCCAGATGAGCAGTTCTTC	CASSLEPLAAPDEQFF
TRBJ1-2	TRBD1	TRBV28	-	TGTGCCAGCAGTGGATCTCGACAGGGGCAATATGGCTACACCTTC	CASSGSRQGQYGYTF
TRBJ1-5	-	TRBV19	-	TGTGCCAGTAGTGCACGGAGGCTCCATCAGCCCCAGCATTTT	CASSARRLHQPQHF
TRBJ1-5	TRBD1	TRBV4-1	-	TGCGCCAGCAGCCAATGGACAGGGAAGGTACAGCCCCAGCATTTT	CASSQWTGKVQPQHF
TRBJ2-7	-	TRBV11-2	few	TGTGCCAGCAGCCCATCCTACGAGCAGTACTTC	CASSPSYEQYF
TRBJ2-3	-	TRBV2	-	TGTGCCAGCAGTGAGGATATGGGCTACACAGATACGCAGTATTTT	CASSEDMGYTDTQYF
TRBJ1-2	-	TRBV7-9	many	TGTGCCAGCAGCCGCCAAAACAGAGCTAACTATGGCTACACCTTC	CASSRQNRANYGYTF
TRBJ2-3	TRBD2	TRBV7-2	-	TGTGCCAGCAGCCCCGCGGGGGCAGATACGCAGTATTTT	CASSPAGADTQYF
TRBJ1-1	TRBD1	TRBV9	once	TGTGCCAGCAGCACAAGACAGGGCGTGACCACTGAAGCTTTCTTT	CASSTRQGVTTEAFF
TRBJ2-7	-	TRBV9	once	TGTGCCAGCAGCGTAGGCCTAGGGGTTGTTAGCAAGCAGTACTTC	CASSVGLGVVSKQYF
TRBJ2-3	TRBD2	TRBV7-2	-	TGTGCCAGCAGCCCGGGGGGTGGGCCTAGCACAGATACGCAGTATTTT	CASSPGGGPSTDTQYF
TRBJ2-1	-	TRBV5-6	-	TGTGCCAGCAGCCCAAAGAGGAGGGGAACCTACAATGAGCAGTTCTTC	CASSPKRRGTYNEQFF
TRBJ2-1	TRBD1	TRBV5-1	-	TGCGCCAGCAGCCAGGTCGGGACAGGGCTCCATGAGCAGTTCTTC	CASSQVGTGLHEQFF
TRBJ2-7	-	TRBV7-9	-	TGTGCCAGCAGCTTGACTCCCTACGAGCAGTACTTC	CASSLTPYEQYF
TRBJ1-3	-	TRBV19	few	TGTGCCAGTTGGGTCGGAGGGATGGGAAACACCATATATTTT	CASWVGGMGNTIYF
TRBJ2-3	TRBD2	TRBV5-1	-	TGCGCCAGCAGCTCGGGAAGGGCGGGAGTAAGAGTAGATACGCAGTATTTT	CASSSGRAGVRVDTQYF
TRBJ1-5	-	TRBV15	-	TGTGCCACCAGCAGAGCGGGGGGCATTCGCAATCAGCCCCAGCATTTT	CATSRAGGIRNQPQHF
TRBJ1-2	-	TRBV18	-	TGTGCCAGCTCACCACCGGCAGGGAATGGTGGCTACACCTTC	CASSPPAGNGGYTF
TRBJ1-4	-	TRBV5-4	-	TGTGCCAGCAGCTCCCCCTATGAAAAACTGTTTTTT	CASSSPYEKLFF
TRBJ2-7	TRBD1	TRBV18	-	TGTGCCAGCTCACCATCAGGGGGCTACGAGCAGTACTTC	CASSPSGGYEQYF
TRBJ1-6	TRBD1	TRBV6-1	-	TGTGCCAGCATTTTCCGGGACAGCGCCGGTCCCCTCCACTTT	CASIFRDSAGPLHF
TRBJ1-2	-	TRBV5-6	-	TGTGCCAGCAGCTTGCGGGGGACGGCAGGCTACACCTTC	CASSLRGTAGYTF
TRBJ1-6	-	TRBV5-4	-	TGTGCCAGCAGCTTGACAGGAAACTATAATTCACCCCTCCACTTT	CASSLTGNYNSPLHF
TRBJ2-3	TRBD2	TRBV5-4	-	TGTGCCAGCAGCTTGGCGGGGGGGTCCGCAGATACGCAGTATTTT	CASSLAGGSADTQYF
TRBJ2-1	-	TRBV30	-	TGTGCCTGGGGGGGCCGGCAGACGTCGCCGTGGAGGAATGAGCAGTTCTTC	CAWGGRQTSPWRNEQFF
TRBJ2-3	TRBD1	TRBV6-1	-	TGTGCCAGCTCCGGGACAGGGGGCACAGATACGCAGTATTTT	CASSGTGGTDTQYF
TRBJ2-5	TRBD1	TRBV10-3	-	TGTGCCATCAGTGAAACGGACAGGGGGGACCAAGAGACCCAGTACTTC	CAISETDRGDQETQYF
TRBJ1-4	-	TRBV18	-	TGTGCCAGCGCCTTATCGGGACATTTAAATGAAAAACTGTTTTTT	CASALSGHLNEKLFF
TRBJ2-7	-	TRBV11-2	-	TGTGCCAGCAGAAAAAACAGGGAAAGGTACGAGCAGTACTTC	CASRKNRERYEQYF
TRBJ1-1	-	TRBV7-9	few	TGTGCCAGCAGCCCCAGACAGTTTGAAGCTTTCTTT	CASSPRQFEAFF
TRBJ1-2	TRBD1	TRBV6-5	-	TGTGCCAGCAGTTACCGAGACAGGGGGAACTATGGCTACACCTTC	CASSYRDRGNYGYTF
TRBJ2-5	TRBD2	TRBV5-1	-	TGCGCCAGCAGCCCCGGGACTAGCGGGAACGTTCAAGAGACCCAGTACTTC	CASSPGTSGNVQETQYF
TRBJ2-3	-	TRBV4-3	once	TGCGCCAGCAGCCAAGATCTCCTAGCCACAGATACGCAGTATTTT	CASSQDLLATDTQYF
TRBJ2-2	TRBD1	TRBV7-9	-	TGTGCCAGCAGCTTAGCCGGACAGGGTTGGACCGGGGAGCTGTTTTTT	CASSLAGQGWTGELFF
TRBJ1-2	TRBD1	TRBV27	-	TGTGCCAGCAGTCCTAGGACAGGGGGACAAGCTAACTATGGCTACACCTTC	CASSPRTGGQANYGYTF
TRBJ1-5	TRBD1	TRBV5-1	once	TGCGCCAGCAGCTTGGACGGACAGGGTGGTCAGCCCCAGCATTTT	CASSLDGQGGQPQHF
TRBJ2-2	TRBD1	TRBV10-1	once	TGCGCCAGCAGTCCGACAGGGGGTGTCACCGGGGAGCTGTTTTTT	CASSPTGGVTGELFF